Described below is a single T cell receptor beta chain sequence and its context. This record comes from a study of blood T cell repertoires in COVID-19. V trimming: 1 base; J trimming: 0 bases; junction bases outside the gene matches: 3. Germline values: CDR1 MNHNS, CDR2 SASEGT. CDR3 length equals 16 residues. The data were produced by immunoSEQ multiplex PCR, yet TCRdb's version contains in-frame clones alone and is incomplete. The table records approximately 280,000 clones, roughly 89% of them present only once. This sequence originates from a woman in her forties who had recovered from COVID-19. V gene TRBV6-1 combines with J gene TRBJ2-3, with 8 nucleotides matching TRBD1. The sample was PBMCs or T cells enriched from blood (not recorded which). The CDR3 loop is CASSEVWTGSTDTQYF. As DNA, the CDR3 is TGTGCCAGCAGTGAAGTGTGGACAGGGAGCACAGATACGCAGTATTTT.